The entry that follows covers one T cell receptor (beta chain) sequence. The antigen remains unidentified. Unmatched junction bases numbered 4, after V lost 0 bases and J lost 2 bases. Germline CDR1 and CDR2: SGHTA and FQGNSA. The CDR3 runs 15 residues. The sample comes from a study of radiotherapy plus CTLA-4 blockade in lung cancer. General study points: Among blood TCR repertoires after radiotherapy plus ipilimumab, tumor-derived clones expanded. Alongside interferon-beta, early blood T cell clone dynamics were reportedly the best predictor of response.

TCRdb's table, derived via immunoSEQ multiplex PCR, lists solely in-frame clones and lacks some. This table has 110,000 or so clones, around 75% appearing once. The rearrangement joins TRBV7-2 to TRBJ2-7; 7 nucleotides align to TRBD2. The TCR originated in a human donor with non-small cell lung cancer who had a partial response to radiotherapy plus ipilimumab. The sample consisted of peripheral blood, taken from a patient treated with radiotherapy plus ipilimumab. The CDR3 loop is CASSLAGGRTYEQYF. CDR3 DNA sequence: TGTGCCAGCAGCTTAGCGGGAGGGAGAACCTACGAGCAGTACTTC.